The source of this T cell receptor beta chain is a study of somatic mutations in cytotoxic T cells in rheumatoid arthritis. The overall study: Flow-sorting brought some V beta antibody-stained T-cell populations to nearly 100% purity, V beta1+ cells sequenced for TCRB among them.

The table came from immunoSEQ multiplex PCR; TCRdb's copy has only in-frame clones and leaves some out. The sample contains several thousand clones, about four fifths of which appear only once. The junction had 13 bases not matched to a gene; V was cut back by 1 base and J by 5 bases. The V gene's germline CDR1 is LGHNA and CDR2 YSLEER. There are 19 residues in the CDR3. Turning to this clone: Its specificity is not known.

Whole-study results and caveats: Antigens recognized by the expanded CD8+ clones were unknown.

The rearrangement links TRBV4-3 to TRBJ2-2; 10 bases align to TRBD2. Sequencing was carried out using CD8+ T cells sorted from blood. The receptor's source is an adult with rheumatoid arthritis. Here the CDR3 DNA reads TGCGCCAGCAGCCAAGGGGCGGTCCTAGCGGGAGAGGGTACCGGGGAGCTGTTTTTT. It encodes CASSQGAVLAGEGTGELFF.